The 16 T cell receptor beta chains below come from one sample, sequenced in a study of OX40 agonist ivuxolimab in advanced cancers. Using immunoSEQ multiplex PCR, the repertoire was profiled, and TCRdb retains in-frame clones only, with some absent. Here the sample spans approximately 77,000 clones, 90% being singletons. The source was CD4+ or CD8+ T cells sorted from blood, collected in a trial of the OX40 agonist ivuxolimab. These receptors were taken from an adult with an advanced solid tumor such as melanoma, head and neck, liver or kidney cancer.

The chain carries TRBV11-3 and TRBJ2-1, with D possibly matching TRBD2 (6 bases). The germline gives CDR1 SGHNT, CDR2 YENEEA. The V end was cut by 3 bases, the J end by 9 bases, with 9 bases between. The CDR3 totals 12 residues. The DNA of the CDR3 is TGTGCCAGCAGCTTGGGGGGTAGTGAGCAGTTCTTC. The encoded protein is CASSLGGSEQFF.

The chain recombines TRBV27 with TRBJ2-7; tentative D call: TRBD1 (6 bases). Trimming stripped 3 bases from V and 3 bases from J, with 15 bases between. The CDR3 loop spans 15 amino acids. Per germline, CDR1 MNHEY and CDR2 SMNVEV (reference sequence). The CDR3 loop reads CASSFNPGQYYEQYF. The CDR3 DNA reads TGTGCCAGCAGTTTCAACCCGGGACAATACTACGAGCAGTACTTC.

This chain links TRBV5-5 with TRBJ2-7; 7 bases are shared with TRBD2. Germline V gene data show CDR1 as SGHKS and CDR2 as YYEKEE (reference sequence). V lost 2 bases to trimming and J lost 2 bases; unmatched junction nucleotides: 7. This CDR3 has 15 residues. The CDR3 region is CASSLEMGGPYEQYF. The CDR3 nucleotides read TGTGCCAGCAGCTTAGAAATGGGAGGGCCCTACGAGCAGTACTTC.

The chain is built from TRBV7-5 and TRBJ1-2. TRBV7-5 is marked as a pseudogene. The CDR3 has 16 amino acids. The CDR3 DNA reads TGTGCCAGAAGTCCAGACTCCACAAGGGGAGAAGGTGGCTACACCTTC. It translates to CARSPDSTRGEGGYTF.

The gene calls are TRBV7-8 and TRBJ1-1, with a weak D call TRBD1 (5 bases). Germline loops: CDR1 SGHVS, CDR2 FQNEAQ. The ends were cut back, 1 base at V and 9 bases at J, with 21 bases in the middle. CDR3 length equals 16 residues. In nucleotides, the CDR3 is TGTGCCAGCAGCTTAGAGGGGCCACCCACCCACGTCAAAGCTTTCTTT. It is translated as CASSLEGPPTHVKAFF.

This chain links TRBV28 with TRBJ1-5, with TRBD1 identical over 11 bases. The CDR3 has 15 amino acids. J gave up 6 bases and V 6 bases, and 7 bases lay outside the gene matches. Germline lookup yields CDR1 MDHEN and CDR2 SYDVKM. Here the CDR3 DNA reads TGTGCCAGCAGAAGGACAGGGGGCAACGTTCAGCCCCAGCATTTT. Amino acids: CASRRTGGNVQPQHF.

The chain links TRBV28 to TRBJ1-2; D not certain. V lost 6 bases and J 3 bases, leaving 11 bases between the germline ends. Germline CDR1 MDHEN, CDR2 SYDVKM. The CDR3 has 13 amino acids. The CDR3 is CASRLPADYGYTF. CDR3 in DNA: TGTGCCAGCAGGCTCCCCGCCGACTATGGCTACACCTTC.

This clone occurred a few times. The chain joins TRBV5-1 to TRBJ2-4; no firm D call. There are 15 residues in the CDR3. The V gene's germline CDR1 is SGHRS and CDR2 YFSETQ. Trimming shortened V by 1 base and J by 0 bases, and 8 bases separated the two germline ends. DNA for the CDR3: TGCGCCAGCAGCTTGTCCTGGGGAGCCAAAAACATTCAGTACTTC. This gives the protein CASSLSWGAKNIQYF.

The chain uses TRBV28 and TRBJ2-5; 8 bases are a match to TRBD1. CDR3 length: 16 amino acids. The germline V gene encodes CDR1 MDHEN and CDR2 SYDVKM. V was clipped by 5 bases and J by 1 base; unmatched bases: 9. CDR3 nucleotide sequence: TGTGCCAGCAGTAACCCCGGGACAGGAGTCCAAGAGACCCAGTACTTC. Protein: CASSNPGTGVQETQYF.

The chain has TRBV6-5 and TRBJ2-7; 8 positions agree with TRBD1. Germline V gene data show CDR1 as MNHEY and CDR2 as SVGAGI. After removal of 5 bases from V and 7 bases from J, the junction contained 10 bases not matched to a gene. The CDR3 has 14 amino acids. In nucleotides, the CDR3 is TGTGCCAGCAGTGCAGGGGGCGCAGGATGGGAGCAGTACTTC. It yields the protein CASSAGGAGWEQYF.

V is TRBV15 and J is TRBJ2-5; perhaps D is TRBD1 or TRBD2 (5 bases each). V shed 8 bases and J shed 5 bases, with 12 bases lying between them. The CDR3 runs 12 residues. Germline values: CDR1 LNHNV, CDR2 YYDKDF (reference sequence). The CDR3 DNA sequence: TGTGCCACCGGGGGAGTGTCGGAGACCCAGTACTTC. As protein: CATGGVSETQYF.

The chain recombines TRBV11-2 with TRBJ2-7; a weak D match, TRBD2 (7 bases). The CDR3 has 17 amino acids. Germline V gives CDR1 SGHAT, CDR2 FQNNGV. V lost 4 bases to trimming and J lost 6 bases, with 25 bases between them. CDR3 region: CASSWSTGGQAASEQYF. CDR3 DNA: TGTGCCAGCAGCTGGTCCACCGGGGGGCAGGCGGCCTCCGAGCAGTACTTC.

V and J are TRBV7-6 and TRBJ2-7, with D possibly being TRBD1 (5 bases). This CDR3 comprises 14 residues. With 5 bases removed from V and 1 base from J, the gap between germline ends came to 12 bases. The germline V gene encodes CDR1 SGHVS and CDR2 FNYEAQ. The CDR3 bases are TGTGCCAGCAGCCCAATGACAGAGTCCTACGAGCAGTACTTC. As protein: CASSPMTESYEQYF.

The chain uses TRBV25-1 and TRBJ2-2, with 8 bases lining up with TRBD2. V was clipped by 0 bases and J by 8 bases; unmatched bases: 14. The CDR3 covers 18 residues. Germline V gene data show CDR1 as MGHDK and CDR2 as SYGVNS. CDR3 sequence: CASSEYERETPRTGELFF. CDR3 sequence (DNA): TGTGCCAGCAGTGAATACGAGCGGGAGACCCCAAGAACAGGGGAGCTGTTTTTT.

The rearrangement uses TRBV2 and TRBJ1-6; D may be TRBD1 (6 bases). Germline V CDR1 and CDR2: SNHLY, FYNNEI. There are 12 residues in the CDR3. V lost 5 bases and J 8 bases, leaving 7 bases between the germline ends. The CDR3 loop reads CASSNRDSPLHF. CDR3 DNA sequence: TGTGCCAGCAGTAACAGGGATTCACCCCTCCACTTT.

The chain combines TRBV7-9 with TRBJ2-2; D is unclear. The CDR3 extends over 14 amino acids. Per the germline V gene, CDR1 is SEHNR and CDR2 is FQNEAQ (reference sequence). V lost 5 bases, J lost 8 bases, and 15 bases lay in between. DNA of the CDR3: TGTGCCAGCAGCACTGGGCTGATACCGGGGGAGCTGTTTTTT. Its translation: CASSTGLIPGELFF.